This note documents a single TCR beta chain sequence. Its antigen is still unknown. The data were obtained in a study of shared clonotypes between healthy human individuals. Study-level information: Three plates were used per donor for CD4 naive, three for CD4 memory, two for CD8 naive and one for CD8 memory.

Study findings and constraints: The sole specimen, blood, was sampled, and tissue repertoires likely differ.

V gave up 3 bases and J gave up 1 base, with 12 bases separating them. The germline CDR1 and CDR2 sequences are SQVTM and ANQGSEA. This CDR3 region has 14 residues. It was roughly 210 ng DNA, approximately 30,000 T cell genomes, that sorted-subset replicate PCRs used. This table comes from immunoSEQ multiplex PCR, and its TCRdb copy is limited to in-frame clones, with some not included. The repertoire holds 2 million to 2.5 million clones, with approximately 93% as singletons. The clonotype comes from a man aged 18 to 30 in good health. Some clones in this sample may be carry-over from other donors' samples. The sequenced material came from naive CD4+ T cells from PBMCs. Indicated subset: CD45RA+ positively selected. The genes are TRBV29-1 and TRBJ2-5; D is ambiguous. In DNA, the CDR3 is TGCAGCGTTGACTATCGCTCGGGCCAAGAGACCCAGTACTTC. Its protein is CSVDYRSGQETQYF.